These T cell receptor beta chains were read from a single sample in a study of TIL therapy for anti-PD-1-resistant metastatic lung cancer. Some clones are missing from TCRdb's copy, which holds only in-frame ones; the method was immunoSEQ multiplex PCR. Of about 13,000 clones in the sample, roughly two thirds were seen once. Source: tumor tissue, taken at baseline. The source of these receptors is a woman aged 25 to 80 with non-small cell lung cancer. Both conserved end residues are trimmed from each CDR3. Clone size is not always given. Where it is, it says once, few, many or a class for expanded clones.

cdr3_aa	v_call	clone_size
SVARQGFNEKLF	TRBV29-1	medium-sized
ATQGWAPGANVLT	TRBV6-6	.
ASTPTGVNTEAF	TRBV6-5	.
ASSSTSGRTGELF	TRBV6-6	.
ASSFLGGPKLEEQY	TRBV7-9	.
ASSLRLWAGGETGNTIY	TRBV27	.
ASSLDRNTEAF	TRBV11-2	few
ASSAQGGRSTGELF	TRBV9	.
ASSLGMGGREKLF	TRBV7-9	.
ASSDQTGYEQY	TRBV7-3	few
ASSLVRGLGNTIY	TRBV5-8	.
ASSPTGRLDTGELF	TRBV5-5	.
ASSEYFLAGQGPGYT	TRBV6-1	few
ASSPSYGGGRDTQY	TRBV18	once
ASSEVAAPSSGNTIY	TRBV25-1	.
ASSLYGPAGDTQY	TRBV5-1	.
ASSIYRDRTYGYT	TRBV19	.
ASSPEQGSNQPQH	TRBV4-2	.
ASSPGTGVGNTEAF	TRBV7-2	.
SATGFPSSYNEQF	TRBV29-1	.
ASSIAGGKNIQY	TRBV19	.
ASSLAGAGGLYEQY	TRBV5-4	.
ASSRSSAREGELF	TRBV2	few
ASGRVYGYT	TRBV6-5	.
ASSLGDSSRSYT	TRBV7-9	few
ASSQDPRYGYT	TRBV18	.
ASSLLGSRSVTGNTIY	TRBV5-1	.
ASSPPGRISYEQY	TRBV27	.
ASTRDRSSGYT	TRBV28	.
ASSLGTGYSRHNVLT	TRBV5-8	.
ASSLGRNNEKLF	TRBV11-1	.
ASSQAGSQINEQF	TRBV4-3	.
AWGQGSIEKLF	TRBV30	.
ASSFLASAETQY	TRBV7-2	few
ASSFLGLAANNEQF	TRBV5-4	once
ASSHRLEGDEQF	TRBV14	.